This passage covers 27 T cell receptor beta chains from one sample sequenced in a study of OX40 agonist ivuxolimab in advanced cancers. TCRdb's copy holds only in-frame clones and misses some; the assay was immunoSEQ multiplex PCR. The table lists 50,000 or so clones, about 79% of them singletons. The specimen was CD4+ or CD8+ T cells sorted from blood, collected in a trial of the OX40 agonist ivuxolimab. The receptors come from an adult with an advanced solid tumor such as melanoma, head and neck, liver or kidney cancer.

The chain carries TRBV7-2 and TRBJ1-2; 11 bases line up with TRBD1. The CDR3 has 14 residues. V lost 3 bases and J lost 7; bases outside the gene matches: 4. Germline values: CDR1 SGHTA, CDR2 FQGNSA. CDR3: CASSLSDRGRGYTF. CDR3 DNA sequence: TGTGCCAGCAGCTTGTCGGACAGGGGGCGTGGCTACACCTTC.

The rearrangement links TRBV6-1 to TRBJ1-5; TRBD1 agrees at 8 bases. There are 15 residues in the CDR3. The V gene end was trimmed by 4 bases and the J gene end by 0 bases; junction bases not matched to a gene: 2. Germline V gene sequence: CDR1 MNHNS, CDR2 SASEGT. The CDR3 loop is CASSGQGNSNQPQHF. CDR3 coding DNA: TGTGCCAGCAGTGGACAGGGGAATAGCAATCAGCCCCAGCATTTT.

Here the CDR3 reads CASSPSGVGAYNEQFF. Here the CDR3 DNA reads TGCGCCAGCAGCCCTTCTGGGGTGGGAGCCTACAATGAGCAGTTCTTC. The chain joins TRBV5-1 to TRBJ2-1, with D perhaps matching TRBD2 (5 bases). The germline gives CDR1 SGHRS, CDR2 YFSETQ. This CDR3 contains 16 residues. V was shortened by 4 bases and J by 2 bases, with 16 bases between the two germline ends.

The CDR3 DNA follows: TGTGCCAGCAGCTCCTTCGCCGGGGCGGAAGGTGAAGCTTTCTTT. Translation gives CASSSFAGAEGEAFF. The chain uses TRBV7-9 and TRBJ1-1; maybe TRBD1 (5 bases). Trimming left V 4 bases short and J 7 bases short, with 19 bases between. This CDR3 is built from 15 residues. Per germline, CDR1 SEHNR and CDR2 FQNEAQ (reference sequence).

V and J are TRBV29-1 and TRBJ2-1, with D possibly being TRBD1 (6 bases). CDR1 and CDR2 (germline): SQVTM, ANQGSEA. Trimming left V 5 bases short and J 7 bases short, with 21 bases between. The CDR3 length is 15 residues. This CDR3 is CSVRSQGLLGNEQFF. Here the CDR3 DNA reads TGCAGCGTTCGCTCCCAGGGGCTTCTGGGGAATGAGCAGTTCTTC.

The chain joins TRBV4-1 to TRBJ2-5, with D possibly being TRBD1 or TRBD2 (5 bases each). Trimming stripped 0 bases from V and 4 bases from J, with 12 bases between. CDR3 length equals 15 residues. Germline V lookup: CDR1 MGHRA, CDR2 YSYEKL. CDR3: CASSQDGDVGETQYF. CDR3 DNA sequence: TGCGCCAGCAGCCAAGATGGGGACGTTGGAGAGACCCAGTACTTC.

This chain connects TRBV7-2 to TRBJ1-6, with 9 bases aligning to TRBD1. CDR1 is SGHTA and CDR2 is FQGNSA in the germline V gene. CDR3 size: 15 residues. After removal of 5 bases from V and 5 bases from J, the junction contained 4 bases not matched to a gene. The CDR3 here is CASSPRQGDNSPLHF. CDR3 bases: TGTGCCAGCAGCCCCCGACAGGGGGATAATTCACCCCTCCACTTT.

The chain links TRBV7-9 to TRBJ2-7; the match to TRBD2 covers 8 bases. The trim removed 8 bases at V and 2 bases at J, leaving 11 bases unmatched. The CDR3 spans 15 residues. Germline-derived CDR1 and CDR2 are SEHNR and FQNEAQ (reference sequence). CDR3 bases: TGTGCCAGCCTCACCGGGGTAGCGGGGCCCTACGAGCAGTACTTC. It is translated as CASLTGVAGPYEQYF.

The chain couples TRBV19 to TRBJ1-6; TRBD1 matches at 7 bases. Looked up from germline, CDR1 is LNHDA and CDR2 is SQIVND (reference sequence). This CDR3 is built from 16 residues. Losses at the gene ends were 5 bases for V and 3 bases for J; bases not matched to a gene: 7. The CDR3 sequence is CASSLGQVYYNSPLHF. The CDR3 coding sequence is TGTGCCAGTAGTCTCGGACAGGTCTACTATAATTCACCCCTCCACTTT.

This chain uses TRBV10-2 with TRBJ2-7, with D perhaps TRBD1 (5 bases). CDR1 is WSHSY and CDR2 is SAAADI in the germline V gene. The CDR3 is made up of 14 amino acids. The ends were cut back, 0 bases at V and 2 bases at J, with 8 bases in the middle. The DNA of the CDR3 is TGCGCCAGCAGTGAGTCCGCAGGGCCCTACGAGCAGTACTTC. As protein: CASSESAGPYEQYF.

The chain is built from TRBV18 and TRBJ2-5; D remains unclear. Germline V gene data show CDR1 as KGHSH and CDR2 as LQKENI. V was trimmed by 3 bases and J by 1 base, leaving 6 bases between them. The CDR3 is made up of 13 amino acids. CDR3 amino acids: CASSPGFQETQYF. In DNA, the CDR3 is TGTGCCAGCTCACCCGGTTTCCAAGAGACCCAGTACTTC.

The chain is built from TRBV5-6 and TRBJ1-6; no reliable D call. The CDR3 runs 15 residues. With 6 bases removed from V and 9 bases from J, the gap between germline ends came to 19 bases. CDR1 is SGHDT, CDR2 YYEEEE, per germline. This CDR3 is CASTPAGLLPSPLHF. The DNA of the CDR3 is TGTGCCAGCACCCCCGCCGGACTTTTACCTTCACCCCTCCACTTT.

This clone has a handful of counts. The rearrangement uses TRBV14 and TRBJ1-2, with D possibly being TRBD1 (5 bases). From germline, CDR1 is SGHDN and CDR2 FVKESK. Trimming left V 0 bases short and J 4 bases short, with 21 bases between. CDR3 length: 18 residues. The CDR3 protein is CASSQDRGLQGGSYGYTF. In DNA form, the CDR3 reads TGTGCCAGCAGCCAAGATCGGGGCCTCCAAGGAGGATCCTATGGCTACACCTTC.

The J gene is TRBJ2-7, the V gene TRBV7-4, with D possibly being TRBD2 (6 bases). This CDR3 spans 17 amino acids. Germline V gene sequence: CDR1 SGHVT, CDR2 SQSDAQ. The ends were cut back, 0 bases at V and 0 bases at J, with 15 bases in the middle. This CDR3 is CASSLAPPSAHSYEQYF. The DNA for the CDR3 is TGTGCCAGCAGCTTAGCGCCCCCTAGCGCACACTCCTACGAGCAGTACTTC.

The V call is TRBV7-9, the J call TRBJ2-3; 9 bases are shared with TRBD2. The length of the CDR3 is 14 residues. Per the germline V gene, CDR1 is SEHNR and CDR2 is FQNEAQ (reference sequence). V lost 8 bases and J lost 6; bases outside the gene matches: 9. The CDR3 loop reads CASSTGTSFDTQYF. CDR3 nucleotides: TGTGCCAGCTCAACCGGGACTAGCTTTGATACGCAGTATTTT.

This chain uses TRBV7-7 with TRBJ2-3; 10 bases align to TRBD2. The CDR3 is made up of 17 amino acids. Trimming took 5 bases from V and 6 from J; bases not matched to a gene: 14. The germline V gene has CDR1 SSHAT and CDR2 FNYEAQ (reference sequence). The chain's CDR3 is CASSLGPSGGIVDTQYF. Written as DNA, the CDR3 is TGTGCCAGCAGCCTGGGGCCTAGCGGGGGAATCGTCGATACGCAGTATTTT.

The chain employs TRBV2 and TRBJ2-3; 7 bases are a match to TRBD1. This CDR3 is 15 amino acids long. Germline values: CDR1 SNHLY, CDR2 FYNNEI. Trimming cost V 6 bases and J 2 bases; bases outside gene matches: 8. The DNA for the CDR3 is TGTGCCAGCAGGGGACAGCACAAACTCACAGATACGCAGTATTTT. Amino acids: CASRGQHKLTDTQYF. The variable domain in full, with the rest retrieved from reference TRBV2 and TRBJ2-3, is EPEVTQTPSHQVTQMGQEVILRCVPISNHLYFYWYRQILGQKVEFLVSFYNNEISEKSEIFDDQFSVERPDGSNFTLKIRSTKLEDSAMYFCASRGQHKLTDTQYFGPGTRLTVL.

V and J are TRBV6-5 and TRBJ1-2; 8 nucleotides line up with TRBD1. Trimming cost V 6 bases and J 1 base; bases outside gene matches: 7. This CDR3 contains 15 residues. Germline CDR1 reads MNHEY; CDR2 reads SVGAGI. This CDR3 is CASRVTGGLNYGYTF. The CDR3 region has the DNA TGTGCCAGCAGAGTAACAGGGGGACTTAACTATGGCTACACCTTC.

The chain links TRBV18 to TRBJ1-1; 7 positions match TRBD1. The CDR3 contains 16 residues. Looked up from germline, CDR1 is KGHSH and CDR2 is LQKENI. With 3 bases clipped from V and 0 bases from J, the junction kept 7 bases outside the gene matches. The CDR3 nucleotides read TGTGCCAGCTCACCCTACAGACAGGGCCTGAACACTGAAGCTTTCTTT. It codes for CASSPYRQGLNTEAFF.

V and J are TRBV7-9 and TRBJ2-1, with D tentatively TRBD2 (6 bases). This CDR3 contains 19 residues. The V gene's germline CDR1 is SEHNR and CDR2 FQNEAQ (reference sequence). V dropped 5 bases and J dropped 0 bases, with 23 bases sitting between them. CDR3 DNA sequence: TGTGCCAGCAGCCCCGCGGGCTCGCAGCGGGCGAGCTCCTACAATGAGCAGTTCTTC. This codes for CASSPAGSQRASSYNEQFF.

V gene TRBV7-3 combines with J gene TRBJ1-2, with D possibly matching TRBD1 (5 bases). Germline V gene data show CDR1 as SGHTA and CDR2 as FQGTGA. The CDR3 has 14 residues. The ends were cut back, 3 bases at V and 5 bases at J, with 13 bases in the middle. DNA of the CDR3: TGTGCCAGCAGCTTTAGGGACCTCCGGTATGGCTACACCTTC. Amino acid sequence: CASSFRDLRYGYTF.

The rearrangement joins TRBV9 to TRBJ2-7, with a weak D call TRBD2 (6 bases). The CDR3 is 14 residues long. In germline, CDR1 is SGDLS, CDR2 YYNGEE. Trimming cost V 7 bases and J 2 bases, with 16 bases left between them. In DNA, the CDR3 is TGTGCCAGCTCGCGGGATCCCGGTACCTACGAGCAGTACTTC. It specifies CASSRDPGTYEQYF.

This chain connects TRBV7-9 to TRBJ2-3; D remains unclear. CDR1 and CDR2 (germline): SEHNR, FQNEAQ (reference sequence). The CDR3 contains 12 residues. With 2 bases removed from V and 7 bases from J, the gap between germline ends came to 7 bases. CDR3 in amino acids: CASSLSEHTQYF. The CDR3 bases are TGTGCCAGCAGCTTAAGTGAGCATACGCAGTATTTT.

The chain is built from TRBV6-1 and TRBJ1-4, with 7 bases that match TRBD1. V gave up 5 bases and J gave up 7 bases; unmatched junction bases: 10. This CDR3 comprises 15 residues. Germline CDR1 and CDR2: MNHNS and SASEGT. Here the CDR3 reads CASSPIQGRGEKLFF. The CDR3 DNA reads TGTGCCAGCAGTCCGATACAGGGGAGGGGTGAAAAACTGTTTTTT.

The CDR3 reads CASSLGQAAYNEQFF. In DNA form, the CDR3 reads TGCGCCAGCAGCTTAGGACAGGCAGCCTACAATGAGCAGTTCTTC. The chain has TRBV5-1 and TRBJ2-1; 7 bases agree with TRBD1. The V and J ends lost 2 bases and 2 bases, in that order; junction bases with no gene match: 4. In germline, CDR1 is SGHRS, CDR2 YFSETQ. The CDR3 length is 15 residues.

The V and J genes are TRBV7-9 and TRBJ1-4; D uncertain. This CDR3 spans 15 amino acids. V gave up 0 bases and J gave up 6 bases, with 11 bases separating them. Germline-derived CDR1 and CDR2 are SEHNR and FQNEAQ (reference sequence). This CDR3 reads CASSLAKREYEKLFF. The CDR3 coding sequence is TGTGCCAGCAGCTTAGCGAAGAGGGAGTATGAAAAACTGTTTTTT. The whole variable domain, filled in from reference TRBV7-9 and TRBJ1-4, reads DTGVSQNPRHKITKRGQNVTFRCDPISEHNRLYWYRQTLGQGPEFLTYFQNEAQLEKSRLLSDRFSAERPKGSFSTLEIQRTEQGDSAMYLCASSLAKREYEKLFFGSGTQLSVL.

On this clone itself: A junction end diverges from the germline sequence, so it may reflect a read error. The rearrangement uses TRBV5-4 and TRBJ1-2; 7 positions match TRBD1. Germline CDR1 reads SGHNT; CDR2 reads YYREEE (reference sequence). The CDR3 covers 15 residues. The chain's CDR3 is CASSQDFVGQQGYTF. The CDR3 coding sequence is TGCGCCAGCAGCCAAGATTTTGTGGGACAGCAGGGCTACACCTTC.